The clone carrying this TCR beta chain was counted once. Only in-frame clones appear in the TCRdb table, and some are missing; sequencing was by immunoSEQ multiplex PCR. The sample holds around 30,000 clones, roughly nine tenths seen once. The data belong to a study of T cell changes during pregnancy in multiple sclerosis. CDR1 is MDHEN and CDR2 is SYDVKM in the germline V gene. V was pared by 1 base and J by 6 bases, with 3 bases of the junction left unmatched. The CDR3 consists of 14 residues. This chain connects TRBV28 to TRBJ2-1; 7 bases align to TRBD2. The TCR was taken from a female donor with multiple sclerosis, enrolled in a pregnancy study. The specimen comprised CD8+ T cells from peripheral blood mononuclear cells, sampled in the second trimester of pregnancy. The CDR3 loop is CASSLSPSGNEQFF. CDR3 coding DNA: TGTGCCAGCAGTTTATCGCCTAGCGGCAATGAGCAGTTCTTC.